This T cell receptor (beta chain) stems from a study of blood T cell repertoires in COVID-19. Study as a whole: The analysed material was cDNA or gDNA that came from T cells, B-cell-depleted T cells, or PBMCs.

CDR3 size: 14 residues. V lost 5 bases, J lost 5 bases, and 6 bases stayed unmatched. Germline CDR1 and CDR2: SGHAT and FQNNGV. Data came from immunoSEQ multiplex PCR; TCRdb stores just in-frame clones and leaves some out. The sample has under 150,000 clones; around four fifths are singletons. The chain has TRBV11-2 and TRBJ2-5; 9 bases match TRBD1. Sequences were obtained from peripheral blood. This receptor was identified in a man aged 35-49 years with active or convalescent COVID-19. The CDR3 reads CASSTRTGVETQYF. CDR3 nucleotides: TGTGCCAGCAGCACCAGGACAGGGGTGGAGACCCAGTACTTC. Full variable domain (rest looked up from reference TRBV11-2 and TRBJ2-5): EAGVAQSPRYKIIEKRQSVAFWCNPISGHATLYWYQQILGQGPKLLIQFQNNGVVDDSQLPKDRFSAERLKGVDSTLKIQPAKLEDSAVYLCASSTRTGVETQYFGPGTRLLVL.